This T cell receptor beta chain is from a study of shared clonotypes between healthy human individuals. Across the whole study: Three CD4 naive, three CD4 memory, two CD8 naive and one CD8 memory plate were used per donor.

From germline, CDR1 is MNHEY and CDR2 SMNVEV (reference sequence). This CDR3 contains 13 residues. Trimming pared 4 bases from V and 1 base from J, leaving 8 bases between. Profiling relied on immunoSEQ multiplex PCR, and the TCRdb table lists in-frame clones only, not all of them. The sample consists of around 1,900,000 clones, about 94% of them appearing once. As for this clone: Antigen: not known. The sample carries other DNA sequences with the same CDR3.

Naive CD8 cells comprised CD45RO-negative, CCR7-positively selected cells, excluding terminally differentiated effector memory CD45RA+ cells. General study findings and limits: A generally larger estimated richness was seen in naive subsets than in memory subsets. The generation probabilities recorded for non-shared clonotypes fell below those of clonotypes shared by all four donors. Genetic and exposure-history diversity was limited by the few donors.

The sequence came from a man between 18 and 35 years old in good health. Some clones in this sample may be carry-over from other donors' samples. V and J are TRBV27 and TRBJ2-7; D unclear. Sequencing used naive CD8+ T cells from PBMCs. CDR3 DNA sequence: TGTGCCAGCAGTTCCGGCACTTCCTACGAGCAGTACTTC. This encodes CASSSGTSYEQYF.